This entry describes one T cell receptor beta chain. Its cognate antigen is unknown. TCRdb processed the RT-PCR reads anew with MiXCR; each CDR3 protein has one entry. Among hundreds of thousands of distinct CDR3 sequences listed, 16% were seen once. The J segment lost 2 bases and the V segment lost 8 bases, leaving 6 bases of the junction unmatched. The CDR3 is 14 residues long. CDR1 and CDR2 (germline): SGHTA, FQGNSA. The entry originates in a study of response to subunit inactivated influenza vaccine. Study conclusions and caveats: Authors suggested that a seasonal influenza vaccination recruits few new T cells each time.

The sequences come from CD4+ T cells sorted from PBMCs, collected around 2 years after vaccination. This receptor was identified in a man aged 50 to 75 who received an inactivated influenza vaccine. This chain joins TRBV7-2 and TRBJ2-3; 8 bases map to TRBD2. The CDR3 protein is CASATSGTTDTQYF. CDR3 nucleotide sequence: TGTGCCAGCGCCACTAGCGGAACCACAGATACGCAGTATTTT. The whole variable domain, remainder taken from reference TRBV7-2 and TRBJ2-3, is GAGVSQSPSNKVTEKGKDVELRCDPISGHTALYWYRQSLGQGLEFLIYFQGNSAPDKSGLPSDRFSAERTGGSVSTLTIQRTQQEDSAVYLCASATSGTTDTQYFGPGTRLTVL.